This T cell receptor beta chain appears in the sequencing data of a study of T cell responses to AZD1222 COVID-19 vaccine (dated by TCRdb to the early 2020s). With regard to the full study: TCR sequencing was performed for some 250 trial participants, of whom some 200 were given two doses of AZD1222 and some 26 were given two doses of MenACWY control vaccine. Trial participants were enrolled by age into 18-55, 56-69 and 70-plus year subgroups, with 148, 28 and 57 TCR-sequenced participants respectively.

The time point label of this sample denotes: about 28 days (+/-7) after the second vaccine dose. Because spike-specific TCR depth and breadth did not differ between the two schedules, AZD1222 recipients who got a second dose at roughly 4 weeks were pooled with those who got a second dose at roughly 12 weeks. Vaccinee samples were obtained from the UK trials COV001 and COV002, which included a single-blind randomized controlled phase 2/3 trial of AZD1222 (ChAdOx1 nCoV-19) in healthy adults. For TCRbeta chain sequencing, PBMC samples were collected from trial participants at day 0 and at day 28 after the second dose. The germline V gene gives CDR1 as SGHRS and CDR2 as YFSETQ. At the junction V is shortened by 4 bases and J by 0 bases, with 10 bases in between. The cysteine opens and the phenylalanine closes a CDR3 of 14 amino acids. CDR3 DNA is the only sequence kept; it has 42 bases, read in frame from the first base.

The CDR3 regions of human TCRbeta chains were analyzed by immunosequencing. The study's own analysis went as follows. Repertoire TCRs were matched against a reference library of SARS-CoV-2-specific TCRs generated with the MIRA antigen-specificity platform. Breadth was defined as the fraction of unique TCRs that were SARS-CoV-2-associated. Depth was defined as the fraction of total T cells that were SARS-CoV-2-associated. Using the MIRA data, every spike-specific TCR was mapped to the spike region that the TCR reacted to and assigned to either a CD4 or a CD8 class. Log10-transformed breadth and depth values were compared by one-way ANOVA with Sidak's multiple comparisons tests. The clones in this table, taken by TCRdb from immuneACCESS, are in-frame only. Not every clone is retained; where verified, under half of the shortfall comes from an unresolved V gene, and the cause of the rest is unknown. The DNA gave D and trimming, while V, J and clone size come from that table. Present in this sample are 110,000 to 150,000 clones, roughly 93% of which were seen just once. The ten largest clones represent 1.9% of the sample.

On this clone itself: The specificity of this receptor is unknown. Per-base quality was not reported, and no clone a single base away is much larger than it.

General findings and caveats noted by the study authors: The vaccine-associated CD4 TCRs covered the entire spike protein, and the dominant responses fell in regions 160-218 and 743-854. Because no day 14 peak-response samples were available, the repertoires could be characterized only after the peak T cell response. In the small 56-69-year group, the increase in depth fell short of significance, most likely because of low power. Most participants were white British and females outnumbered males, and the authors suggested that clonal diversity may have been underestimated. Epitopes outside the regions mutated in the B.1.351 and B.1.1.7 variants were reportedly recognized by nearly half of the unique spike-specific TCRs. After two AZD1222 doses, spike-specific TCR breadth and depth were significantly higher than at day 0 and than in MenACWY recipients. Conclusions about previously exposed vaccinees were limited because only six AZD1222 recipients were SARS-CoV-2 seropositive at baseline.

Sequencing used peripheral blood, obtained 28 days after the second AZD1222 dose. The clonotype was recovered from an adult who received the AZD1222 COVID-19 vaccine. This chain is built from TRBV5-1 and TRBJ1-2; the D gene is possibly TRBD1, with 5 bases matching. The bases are TGCGCCAGCAGCGTGGACAATACTAACTATGGCTACACCTTC. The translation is CASSVDNTNYGYTF.